A single sample is the source of the 19 T cell receptor beta chains below, sequenced in a study of cytomegalovirus exposure and HLA in healthy donors. Primers: 60 Vbeta forward and 13 Jbeta reverse. Measured with immunoSEQ multiplex PCR; TCRdb has only the in-frame clones, and not every one. Here the sample spans roughly 200,000 clones, 70% to 85% being singletons. The source material was PBMCs. These receptors all stem from a man aged 50 to 60 in good health and CMV-seronegative.

The rearrangement links TRBV27 to TRBJ2-2; 9 nucleotides line up with TRBD2. The V and J ends lost 7 bases and 5 bases, in that order; junction bases with no gene match: 2. From germline, CDR1 is MNHEY and CDR2 SMNVEV (reference sequence). The CDR3 length is 13 residues. The CDR3 sequence is CASTAGGTGELFF. The CDR3 nucleotides read TGTGCCAGCACAGCGGGAGGTACCGGGGAGCTGTTTTTT.

The chain couples TRBV5-4 to TRBJ2-7; TRBD2 is a possible D gene (6 bases). V lost 1 base, J lost 0 bases, and 17 bases lay in between. The CDR3 has 17 amino acids. Germline lookup yields CDR1 SGHNT and CDR2 YYREEE (reference sequence). The CDR3 spells CASSLWKGGIGSYEQYF. The CDR3 DNA follows: TGTGCCAGCAGCTTGTGGAAGGGCGGGATCGGCTCCTACGAGCAGTACTTC.

V usage is TRBV28 and J usage is TRBJ1-1, with D possibly matching TRBD1 (5 bases). The length of the CDR3 is 14 residues. Trimming removed 6 bases from V and 7 bases from J, with 18 bases in between. The V gene's germline CDR1 is MDHEN and CDR2 SYDVKM. DNA for the CDR3: TGTGCCAGCAGGACCCCGTGGGGCAAGGTTGAAGCTTTCTTT. Residues: CASRTPWGKVEAFF.

The rearrangement uses TRBV7-8 and TRBJ2-1; possible D gene TRBD1, 5 bases. CDR1 is SGHVS and CDR2 is FQNEAQ in the germline V gene. Trimming cost V 2 bases and J 8 bases, with 10 bases left between them. This CDR3 has 13 residues. This CDR3 reads CASSLLARDEQFF. Here the CDR3 DNA reads TGTGCCAGCAGCTTATTAGCCAGGGATGAGCAGTTCTTC. Supplemented by reference TRBV7-8 and TRBJ2-1, the full variable domain reads GAGVSQSPRYKVAKRGQDVALRCDPISGHVSLFWYQQALGQGPEFLTYFQNEAQLDKSGLPSDRFFAERPEGSVSTLKIQRTQQEDSAVYLCASSLLARDEQFFGPGTRLTVL.

A few counts support this clone. The V gene is TRBV27, the J gene TRBJ2-3; unclear D gene. This CDR3 spans 14 amino acids. Germline V CDR1 and CDR2: MNHEY, SMNVEV (reference sequence). V lost 6 bases and J lost 0, with 10 bases in between. Written as DNA, the CDR3 is TGTGCCAGCAGCCCAGTCCTGAGCACAGATACGCAGTATTTT. Protein sequence: CASSPVLSTDTQYF.

CDR3: CASSYPGGQPQHF. DNA of the CDR3: TGTGCCAGCAGCTACCCTGGAGGGCAGCCCCAGCATTTT. The rearrangement joins TRBV6-1 to TRBJ1-5; D call uncertain. Germline V lookup: CDR1 MNHNS, CDR2 SASEGT. The CDR3 is 13 residues long. V shed 6 bases and J shed 7 bases, with 13 bases lying between them.

The rearrangement links TRBV19 to TRBJ2-7, with TRBD1 matching 7 bases. Trimming took 9 bases from V and 4 from J; bases not matched to a gene: 9. Looked up from germline, CDR1 is LNHDA and CDR2 is SQIVND (reference sequence). CDR3 length: 13 residues. CDR3 loop: CASSRDRTYEQYF. DNA of the CDR3: TGTGCCAGCAGTCGGGACAGAACTTACGAGCAGTACTTC.

The CDR3 sequence: CAWTRQLVGEQYF. The CDR3 bases are TGTGCCTGGACGAGGCAGTTAGTGGGCGAGCAGTACTTC. V usage is TRBV30 and J usage is TRBJ2-7; the D is unclear. This CDR3 contains 13 residues. Germline CDR1 reads GTSNPN; CDR2 reads SVGIG (reference sequence). Trimming took 4 bases from V and 6 from J, leaving 16 bases between them.

This chain uses TRBV10-1 with TRBJ2-3; 7 bases fit TRBD2. CDR3 size: 14 residues. Germline trimming cut 4 bases from V and 4 bases from J; bases unmatched to any gene: 5. Per the germline V gene, CDR1 is WNHNN and CDR2 is SYGVQD (reference sequence). The CDR3 coding sequence is TGCGCCAGCAGTGGGGCGGGAGTGTCAGATACGCAGTATTTT. Translation gives CASSGAGVSDTQYF.

The chain uses TRBV5-1 and TRBJ2-1; 7 bases line up with TRBD1. Trimming took 2 bases from V and 3 from J; bases not matched to a gene: 5. The CDR3 extends over 15 amino acids. Germline CDR1 is SGHRS and CDR2 is YFSETQ. The CDR3 DNA follows: TGCGCCAGCAGCTTAACGGGACAGTACTACAATGAGCAGTTCTTC. This codes for CASSLTGQYYNEQFF.

The rearrangement links TRBV25-1 to TRBJ2-5; TRBD2 matches 8 bases. Germline CDR1 reads MGHDK; CDR2 reads SYGVNS. The J segment lost 1 base and the V segment lost 5 bases, leaving 6 bases of the junction unmatched. CDR3 length: 15 amino acids. The CDR3 sequence: CASSSLADIQETQYF. The CDR3 DNA sequence: TGTGCCAGCAGTTCACTAGCGGATATCCAAGAGACCCAGTACTTC.

The chain is built from TRBV4-2 and TRBJ2-1; 9 nucleotides agree with TRBD2. This CDR3 comprises 15 residues. Germline V gives CDR1 LGHNA, CDR2 YNFKEQ. V lost 2 bases, J lost 6 bases, and 5 bases stayed unmatched. CDR3 bases: TGTGCCAGCAGCCAATCGTCTAGCGGGGCCAATGAGCAGTTCTTC. This codes for CASSQSSSGANEQFF.

The chain joins TRBV7-8 to TRBJ2-3, with a weak D call TRBD1 (6 bases). The germline V gene has CDR1 SGHVS and CDR2 FQNEAQ. V was trimmed by 3 bases and J by 0 bases, leaving 10 bases between them. This CDR3 is built from 15 residues. CDR3 sequence (DNA): TGTGCCAGCAGCTTGGGGACAACTAGCACAGATACGCAGTATTTT. It specifies CASSLGTTSTDTQYF. Full variable domain (outside the CDR3, taken from reference TRBV7-8 and TRBJ2-3): GAGVSQSPRYKVAKRGQDVALRCDPISGHVSLFWYQQALGQGPEFLTYFQNEAQLDKSGLPSDRFFAERPEGSVSTLKIQRTQQEDSAVYLCASSLGTTSTDTQYFGPGTRLTVL.

A few counts support this clone. V is TRBV6-5 and J is TRBJ1-6, with TRBD1 matching 11 bases. The CDR3 loop spans 15 amino acids. The junction had 3 bases not matched to a gene; V was cut back by 2 bases and J by 9 bases. CDR1 and CDR2 from the germline V gene are MNHEY and SVGAGI. The CDR3 DNA reads TGTGCCAGCAGTTACCAGGGACAGGGGGTTTCACCCCTCCACTTT. It yields the protein CASSYQGQGVSPLHF.

CDR3 coding DNA: TGTGCCAGCAGCCTCGGGACTCTTTACGAGCAGTACTTC. This encodes CASSLGTLYEQYF. V usage is TRBV7-8 and J usage is TRBJ2-7, with a weak D call TRBD2 (6 bases). The germline V and J ends were trimmed by 5 bases and 4 bases, with 12 bases remaining between them. The CDR3 spans 13 residues. Germline loops: CDR1 SGHVS, CDR2 FQNEAQ.

This clone was counted only a few times. The chain carries TRBV2 and TRBJ2-2, with 7 bases identical to TRBD2. Germline V lookup: CDR1 SNHLY, CDR2 FYNNEI. CDR3 length: 14 amino acids. Losses at the gene ends were 3 bases for V and 4 bases for J; bases not matched to a gene: 2. In DNA form, the CDR3 reads TGTGCCAGCAGTGAGCAGCGGGGCACCGGGGAGCTGTTTTTT. It specifies CASSEQRGTGELFF.

This clone was detected a few times. The genes are TRBV19 and TRBJ2-1, with 9 bases aligning to TRBD2. There are 16 residues in the CDR3. The J segment lost 0 bases and the V segment lost 3 bases, leaving 3 bases of the junction unmatched. The germline gives CDR1 LNHDA, CDR2 SQIVND (reference sequence). The CDR3 reads CASSISSGNSYNEQFF. Written as DNA, the CDR3 is TGTGCCAGTAGTATTTCTAGCGGGAACTCCTACAATGAGCAGTTCTTC.

The chain couples TRBV4-2 to TRBJ1-5; perhaps TRBD1 as D (6 bases). Trimming took 4 bases from V and 7 from J, leaving 14 bases between them. CDR3 size: 14 residues. Germline loops: CDR1 LGHNA, CDR2 YNFKEQ. CDR3 sequence (DNA): TGTGCCAGCAGCCCCCGAGGGGGGGGCCAGCCCCAGCATTTT. Amino acids: CASSPRGGGQPQHF.

The chain carries TRBV18 and TRBJ1-1, with TRBD1 matching 10 bases. CDR1 is KGHSH and CDR2 is LQKENI in the germline V gene. The trim removed 4 bases at V and 5 bases at J, leaving 7 bases unmatched. The CDR3 sequence is 15 residues long. The CDR3 loop is CASSRGGTGVTEAFF. The CDR3 DNA reads as TGTGCCAGCTCACGAGGCGGGACAGGGGTAACTGAAGCTTTCTTT.